The T cell receptor (beta chain) under discussion was sequenced for a study of brain metastases from non-small cell lung cancer. General study results and limits: In 55% to 70% of brain metastases, T-cell clones were expanded compared with matched primary tumors. TCR repertoires overlapped largely between brain metastases and matched primaries.

The assay was immunoSEQ multiplex PCR, and TCRdb's table has in-frame clones only and misses some. This sample has approximately 2,100 clones; roughly 90% occur once, and the top ten carry 4.6%. Only a few counts were recorded for this clone. Its antigen remains unidentified. V was pared by 4 bases and J by 11 bases, with 8 bases between. Germline V CDR1 and CDR2: SEHNR, FQNEAQ (reference sequence). The CDR3 runs to 10 residues. The source material was primary lung tumor tissue. The receptor was derived from a donor at least 40 years old with non-small cell lung cancer. The genes are TRBV7-9 and TRBJ1-1; D perhaps matches TRBD1 (5 bases). The CDR3 region has the DNA TGTGCCAGCAGCTCAGGGACCGCTTTCTTT. Its translation is CASSSGTAFF. Combining the CDR3 with reference TRBV7-9 and TRBJ1-1 gives the whole variable domain DTGVSQNPRHKITKRGQNVTFRCDPISEHNRLYWYRQTLGQGPEFLTYFQNEAQLEKSRLLSDRFSAERPKGSFSTLEIQRTEQGDSAMYLCASSSGTAFFGQGTRLTVV.